Listed below are T cell receptor beta chains from one sample, sequenced in a study of T cell responses to AZD1222 COVID-19 vaccine. Sequenced by immunoSEQ multiplex PCR; TCRdb stores in-frame clones only, minus some. This sample carries 130,000 to 150,000 clones, approximately 90% of them seen once, and the ten largest clones take around 2.2%. The starting material was peripheral blood, obtained on day 0 of AZD1222 vaccination. The receptors stem from an adult in good health. CDR3s leave out the opening cysteine and the closing phenylalanine or tryptophan.

length: 9; J: TRBJ1-1; V: TRBV20-1; CDR3: SAKSDTEAF
length: 11; J: TRBJ1-2; V: TRBV30; CDR3: AWSATQGYGYT
length: 15; J: TRBJ2-6; V: TRBV10-2; CDR3: ASSLPGTQSRANVLT
length: 17; J: TRBJ1-5; V: TRBV2; CDR3: ASSLRQSSNPLSNQPQH
length: 13; J: TRBJ1-3; V: TRBV5-1; CDR3: ASSLYGSSGNTIY
length: 12; J: TRBJ2-5; V: TRBV7-2; CDR3: ASSGPPGRETQY
length: 10; J: TRBJ2-7; V: TRBV30; CDR3: AWKRQELEQY
length: 15; J: TRBJ1-4; V: TRBV18; CDR3: ASSPRPGSSTNEKLF
length: 12; J: TRBJ2-2; V: TRBV6-2/TRBV6-3; CDR3: ASSLQGAKGELF
length: 14; J: TRBJ2-1; V: TRBV6-1; CDR3: VSSGPGTGSYNEQF
length: 13; J: TRBJ2-3; V: TRBV5-1; CDR3: ASSLQGARTDTQY